These T cell receptor beta chains were read from a single sample in a study of T cell responses to AZD1222 COVID-19 vaccine. Libraries were prepared by immunoSEQ multiplex PCR; TCRdb keeps only in-frame clonotypes and omits some of them. In the table there are about 130,000 clones, around 92% of which are singletons. Here the sequenced sample was peripheral blood, taken on day 0 of AZD1222 vaccination. The receptors originated from an adult in good health. Both conserved end residues are part of each CDR3. A clone size is listed for some rows: how often the clone was seen (once, few, many), or a class if it is expanded.

J gene	CDR3 length	clone size	V gene	CDR3 protein
TRBJ1-6	14	.	TRBV6-5	CASSYLGSHSPLHF
TRBJ1-1	14	.	TRBV28	CASGSWTGREQAFF
TRBJ1-1	12	.	TRBV15	CAPPFGNTEAFF
TRBJ1-2	15	once	TRBV11-2	CASSTHTTGRYGYTF
TRBJ1-2	13	few	TRBV6-4	CASSEGVGYGYTF
TRBJ2-2	16	.	TRBV7-2	CASSSEMGNMAGELFF
TRBJ2-3	18	.	TRBV5-1	CASRFGASSGVSTDTQYF
TRBJ2-3	16	few	TRBV5-5	CASSFRGRPSTDTQYF
TRBJ1-1	16	once	TRBV19	CASTYPGTGVGSEAFF
TRBJ1-1	18	.	TRBV12-5	CARLTKREGSFEGTEAFF
TRBJ2-1	16	.	TRBV24-1	CATSDSVEGGGNEQFF
TRBJ1-4	17	.	TRBV4-1	CASSQDPTVATNEKLFF
TRBJ2-5	12	.	TRBV5-5	CASSFSQETQYF
TRBJ2-7	15	.	TRBV18	CASSLRQGRVDEQYF
TRBJ1-2	12	.	TRBV21-1	CARNRAGNGYTF
TRBJ1-2	13	.	TRBV7-9	CASSTQGAEGYTF
TRBJ2-7	12	once	TRBV10-3	CAISGTAYEQYF
TRBJ1-4	16	.	TRBV12-5	CASGLVRFRGIEKLFF
TRBJ2-2	15	.	TRBV28	CAITPLRGGTGELFF
TRBJ1-2	14	.	TRBV5-8	CASSSSGRNYGYTF
TRBJ1-2	14	.	TRBV4-2	CASSHPQGADGYTF
TRBJ1-2	14	.	TRBV7-9	CASSLPPGADGYTF
TRBJ2-7	13	.	TRBV5-4	CASSLQVSYEQYF
TRBJ1-5	14	.	TRBV6-5	CASAIGRGIQPQHF
TRBJ1-5	15	.	TRBV6-1	CASSEGGRSNQPQHF
TRBJ1-2	14	once	TRBV7-2	CASSLGDMFNGYTF
TRBJ1-2	14	.	TRBV6-5	CASSQPGQGDGYTF
TRBJ1-5	13	.	TRBV12-3/TRBV12-4	CASRTNSNQPQHF
TRBJ1-5	16	.	TRBV5-6	CASSRKPGQSDQPQHF
TRBJ1-1	11	.	TRBV2	CASRGGTEAFF